This T cell receptor beta chain was recorded in a study of blood T cells in healthy people across ages. Together with a sample-barcoded 5' primer, a J-beta primer mix was included in a second PCR lasting about 7 to 12 cycles. MiXCR, run by TCRdb on the 5' RACE reads, gives a single entry per CDR3 protein. The sample holds 500,000 to 700,000 distinct CDR3 sequences, around 31% seen once. Germline loops: CDR1 MNHEY, CDR2 SVGAGI. Losses at the gene ends were 3 bases for V and 2 bases for J; bases not matched to a gene: 2. CDR3 length: 15 amino acids. This clonotype was obtained from a woman older than 75 in good health. The V call is TRBV6-5, the J call TRBJ2-7; 12 bases map to TRBD2. The specimen sequenced was blood. The chain's CDR3 is CASSYWTSGAYEQYF. The CDR3 nucleotides read TGTGCCAGCAGTTATTGGACTAGCGGGGCCTACGAGCAGTACTTC.